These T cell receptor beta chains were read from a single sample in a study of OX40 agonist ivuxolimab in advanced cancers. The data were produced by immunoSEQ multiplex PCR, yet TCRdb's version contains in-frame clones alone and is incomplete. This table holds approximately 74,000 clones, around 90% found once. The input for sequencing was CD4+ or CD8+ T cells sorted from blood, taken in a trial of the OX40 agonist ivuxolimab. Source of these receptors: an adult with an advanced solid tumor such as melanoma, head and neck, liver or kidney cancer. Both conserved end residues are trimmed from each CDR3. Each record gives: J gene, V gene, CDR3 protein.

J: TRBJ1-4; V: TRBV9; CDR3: ASSPTGTNEKLF
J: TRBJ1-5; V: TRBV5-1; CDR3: ASSLEYGSNQPQH
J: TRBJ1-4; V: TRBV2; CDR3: ASSAWTAGEEKLF
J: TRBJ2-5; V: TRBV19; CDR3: ASSGQGETQY
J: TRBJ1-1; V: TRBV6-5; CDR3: ASSYSSRGPTEAF
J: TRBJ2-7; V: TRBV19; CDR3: ASSISSGTSYEQY
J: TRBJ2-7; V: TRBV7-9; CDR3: ASSLVERAYEQY
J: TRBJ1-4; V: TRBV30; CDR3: AWSALGATNEKLF
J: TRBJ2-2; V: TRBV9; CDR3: ASSVGDERMNTGELF
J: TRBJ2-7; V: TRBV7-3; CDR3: ASSSSGTVGDEQY
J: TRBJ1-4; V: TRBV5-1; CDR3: ASSDGQANEKLF
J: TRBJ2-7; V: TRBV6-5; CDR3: ASSYPGTGRNEQY
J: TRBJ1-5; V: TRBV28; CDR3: ASSFIPSDNQPQH
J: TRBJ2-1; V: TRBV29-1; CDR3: SVEVGQGYNEQF
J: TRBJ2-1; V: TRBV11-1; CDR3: ASSLEGDHNEQF
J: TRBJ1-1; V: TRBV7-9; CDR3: ASSLVQGYTEAF
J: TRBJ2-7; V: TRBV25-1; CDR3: ASSTGAYEQY